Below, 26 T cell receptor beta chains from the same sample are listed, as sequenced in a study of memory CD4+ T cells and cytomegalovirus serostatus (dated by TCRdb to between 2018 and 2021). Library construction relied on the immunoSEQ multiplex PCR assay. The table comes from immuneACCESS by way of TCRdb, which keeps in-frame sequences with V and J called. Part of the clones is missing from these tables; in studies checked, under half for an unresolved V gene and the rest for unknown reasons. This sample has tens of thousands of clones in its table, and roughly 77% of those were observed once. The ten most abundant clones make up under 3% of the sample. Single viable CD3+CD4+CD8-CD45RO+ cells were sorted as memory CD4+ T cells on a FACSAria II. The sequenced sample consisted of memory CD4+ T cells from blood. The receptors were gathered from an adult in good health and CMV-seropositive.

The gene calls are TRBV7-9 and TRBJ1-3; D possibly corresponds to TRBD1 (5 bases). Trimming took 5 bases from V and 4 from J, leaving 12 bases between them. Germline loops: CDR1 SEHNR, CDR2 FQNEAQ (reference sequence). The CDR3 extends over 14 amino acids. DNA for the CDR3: TGTGCCAGCAGCGTCGGGGGAGGAGGAAACACCATATATTTT. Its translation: CASSVGGGGNTIYF. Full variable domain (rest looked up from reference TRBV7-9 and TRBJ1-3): DTGVSQNPRHKITKRGQNVTFRCDPISEHNRLYWYRQTLGQGPEFLTYFQNEAQLEKSRLLSDRFSAERPKGSFSTLEIQRTEQGDSAMYLCASSVGGGGNTIYFGEGSWLTVV.

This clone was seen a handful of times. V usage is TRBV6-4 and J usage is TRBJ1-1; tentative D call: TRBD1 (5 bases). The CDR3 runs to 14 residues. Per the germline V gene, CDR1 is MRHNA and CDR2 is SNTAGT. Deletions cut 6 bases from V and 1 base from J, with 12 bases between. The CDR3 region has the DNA TGTGCCAGCAGGAGCAATACAGGGAACACTGAAGCTTTCTTT. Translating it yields CASRSNTGNTEAFF.

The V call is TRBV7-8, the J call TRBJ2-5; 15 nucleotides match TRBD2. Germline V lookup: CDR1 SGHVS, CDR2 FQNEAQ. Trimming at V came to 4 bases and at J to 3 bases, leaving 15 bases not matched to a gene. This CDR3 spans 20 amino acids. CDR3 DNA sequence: TGTGCCAGCAGCTCGGCCGGGACTAGCGGGAGGACAACGAAAAAAGAGACCCAGTACTTC. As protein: CASSSAGTSGRTTKKETQYF.

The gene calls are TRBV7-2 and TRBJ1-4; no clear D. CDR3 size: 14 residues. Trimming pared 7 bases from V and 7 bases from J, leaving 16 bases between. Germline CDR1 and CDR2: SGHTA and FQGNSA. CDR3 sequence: CASKEGIWGEKLFF. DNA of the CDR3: TGTGCCAGCAAGGAGGGTATCTGGGGTGAAAAACTGTTTTTT. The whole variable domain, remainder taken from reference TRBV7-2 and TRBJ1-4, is GAGVSQSPSNKVTEKGKDVELRCDPISGHTALYWYRQSLGQGLEFLIYFQGNSAPDKSGLPSDRFSAERTGGSVSTLTIQRTQQEDSAVYLCASKEGIWGEKLFFGSGTQLSVL.

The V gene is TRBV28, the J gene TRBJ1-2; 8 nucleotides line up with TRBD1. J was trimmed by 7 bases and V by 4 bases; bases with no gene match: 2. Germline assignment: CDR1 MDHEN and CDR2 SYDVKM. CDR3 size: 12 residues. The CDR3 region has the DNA TGTGCCAGCAGTTCGGACAGGGTTGGCTACACCTTC. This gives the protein CASSSDRVGYTF.

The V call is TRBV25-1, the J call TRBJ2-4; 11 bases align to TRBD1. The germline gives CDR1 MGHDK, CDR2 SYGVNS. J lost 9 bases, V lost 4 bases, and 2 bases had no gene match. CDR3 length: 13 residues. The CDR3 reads CASSAGQGGIQYF. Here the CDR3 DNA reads TGTGCCAGCAGTGCGGGACAGGGGGGCATTCAGTACTTC.

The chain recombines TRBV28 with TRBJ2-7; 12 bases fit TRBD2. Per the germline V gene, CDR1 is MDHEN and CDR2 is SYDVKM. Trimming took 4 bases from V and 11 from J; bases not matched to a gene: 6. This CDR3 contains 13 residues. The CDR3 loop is CASSSPLAGGKYF. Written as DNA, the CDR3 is TGTGCCAGCAGTTCCCCCCTAGCGGGAGGGAAGTACTTC.

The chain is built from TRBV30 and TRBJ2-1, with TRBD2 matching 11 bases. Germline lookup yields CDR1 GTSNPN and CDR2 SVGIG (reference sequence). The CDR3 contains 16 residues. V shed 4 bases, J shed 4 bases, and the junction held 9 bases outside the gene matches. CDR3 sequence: CAWTNRLAGSYNEQFF. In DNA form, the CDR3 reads TGTGCCTGGACTAACCGACTAGCGGGGTCATACAATGAGCAGTTCTTC.

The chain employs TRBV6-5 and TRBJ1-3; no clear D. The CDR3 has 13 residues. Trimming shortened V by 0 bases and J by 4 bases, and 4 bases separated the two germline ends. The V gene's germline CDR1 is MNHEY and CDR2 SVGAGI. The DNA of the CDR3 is TGTGCCAGCAGTTACTCGAGAGGAAACACCATATATTTT. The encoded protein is CASSYSRGNTIYF.

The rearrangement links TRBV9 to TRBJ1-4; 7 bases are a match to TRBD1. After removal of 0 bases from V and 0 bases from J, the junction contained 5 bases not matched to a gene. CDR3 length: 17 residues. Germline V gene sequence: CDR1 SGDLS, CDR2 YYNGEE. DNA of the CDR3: TGTGCCAGCAGCGTAGGGACAGGCGGGGCAACTAATGAAAAACTGTTTTTT. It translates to CASSVGTGGATNEKLFF.

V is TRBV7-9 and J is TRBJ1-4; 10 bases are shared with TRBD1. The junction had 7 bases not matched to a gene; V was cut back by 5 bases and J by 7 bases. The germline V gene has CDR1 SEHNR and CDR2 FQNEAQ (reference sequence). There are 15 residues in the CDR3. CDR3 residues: CASSQGTGAGEKLFF. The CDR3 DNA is TGTGCCAGCAGCCAAGGGACAGGGGCGGGTGAAAAACTGTTTTTT.

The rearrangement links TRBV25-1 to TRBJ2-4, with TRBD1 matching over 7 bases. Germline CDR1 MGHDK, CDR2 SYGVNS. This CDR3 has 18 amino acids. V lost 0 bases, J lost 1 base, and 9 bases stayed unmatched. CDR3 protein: CASSEYVRGHRAKNIQYF. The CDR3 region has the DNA TGTGCCAGCAGTGAATACGTAAGGGGGCATCGGGCCAAAAACATTCAGTACTTC.

The CDR3 DNA follows: TGTGCCAGCAGTCTATCTACCGGGTGGGAGACCCAGTACTTC. This encodes CASSLSTGWETQYF. The chain combines TRBV28 with TRBJ2-5; D uncertain. This CDR3 region has 14 residues. V was pared by 5 bases and J by 5 bases, with 15 bases between. Germline V gives CDR1 MDHEN, CDR2 SYDVKM. Drawing the rest from reference TRBV28 and TRBJ2-5, the complete variable domain is DVKVTQSSRYLVKRTGEKVFLECVQDMDHENMFWYRQDPGLGLRLIYFSYDVKMKEKGDIPEGYSVSREKKERFSLILESASTNQTSMYLCASSLSTGWETQYFGPGTRLLVL.

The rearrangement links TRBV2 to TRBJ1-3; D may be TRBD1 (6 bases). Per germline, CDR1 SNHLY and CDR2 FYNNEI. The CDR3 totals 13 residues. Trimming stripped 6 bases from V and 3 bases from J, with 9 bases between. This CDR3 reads CASRGTLGNTIYF. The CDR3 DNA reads TGTGCCAGCAGAGGGACACTTGGAAACACCATATATTTT.

The CDR3, as DNA: TGTGCCAGCAGCGTAGCCGGGACGGGAAGCTCCTACGAGCAGTACGTC. Translated, it gives CASSVAGTGSSYEQYV. The chain carries TRBV5-5 and TRBJ2-7; D is tentatively TRBD1 or TRBD2 (5 bases each). CDR1 and CDR2 (germline): SGHKS, YYEKEE (reference sequence). This CDR3 contains 16 residues. V dropped 4 bases and J dropped 0 bases, with 17 bases sitting between them.

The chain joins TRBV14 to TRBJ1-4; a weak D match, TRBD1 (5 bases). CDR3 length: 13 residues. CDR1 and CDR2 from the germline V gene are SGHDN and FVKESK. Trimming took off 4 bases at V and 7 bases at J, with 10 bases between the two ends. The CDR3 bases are TGTGCCAGCAGCCGCAGGGAGGTTGAAAAACTGTTTTTT. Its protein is CASSRREVEKLFF. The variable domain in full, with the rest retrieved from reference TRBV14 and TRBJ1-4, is EAGVTQFPSHSVIEKGQTVTLRCDPISGHDNLYWYRRVMGKEIKFLLHFVKESKQDESGMPNNRFLAERTGGTYSTLKVQPAELEDSGVYFCASSRREVEKLFFGSGTQLSVL.

CDR3 amino acids: CAWDRDRNEQYF. In nucleotides, the CDR3 is TGTGCCTGGGACAGGGATCGGAACGAGCAGTACTTC. This sequence joins TRBV30 and TRBJ2-7; 7 positions match TRBD1. CDR1 is GTSNPN, CDR2 SVGIG, per germline (reference sequence). CDR3 size: 12 residues. V lost 5 bases to trimming and J lost 5 bases; unmatched junction nucleotides: 6. The full variable domain, in which reference TRBV30 and TRBJ2-7 provide the parts outside the CDR3, is SQTIHQWPATLVQPVGSPLSLECTVEGTSNPNLYWYRQAAGRGLQLLFYSVGIGQISSEVPQNLSASRPQDRQFILSSKKLLLSDSGFYLCAWDRDRNEQYFGPGTRLTVT.

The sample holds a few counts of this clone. The CDR3 is CASIIGLGQHTEAFF. The CDR3 DNA sequence: TGTGCCAGCATCATCGGTCTGGGACAGCACACTGAAGCTTTCTTT. The rearrangement joins TRBV13 to TRBJ1-1; 7 bases fit TRBD1. There are 15 residues in the CDR3. From germline, CDR1 is PRHDT and CDR2 FYEKMQ (reference sequence). V dropped 7 bases and J dropped 3; count of bases not matched to a gene: 11.

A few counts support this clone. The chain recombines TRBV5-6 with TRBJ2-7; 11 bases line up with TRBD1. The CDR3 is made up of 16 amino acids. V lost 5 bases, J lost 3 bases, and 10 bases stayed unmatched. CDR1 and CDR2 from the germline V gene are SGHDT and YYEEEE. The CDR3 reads CASREGWTGGIYEQYV. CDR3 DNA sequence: TGTGCCAGCAGGGAAGGTTGGACAGGGGGCATCTACGAGCAGTACGTC.

The DNA for the CDR3 is TGTGCAAGTCGCCCCAGAGATTTGGAGACTAGCAGCGGGCAGTTCTTC. Residues: CASRPRDLETSSGQFF. V is TRBV12-2 and J is TRBJ2-1; the D call in the table, TRBD2, was not verified against the DNA. TRBV12-2 is annotated as a pseudogene. The CDR3 runs 16 residues.

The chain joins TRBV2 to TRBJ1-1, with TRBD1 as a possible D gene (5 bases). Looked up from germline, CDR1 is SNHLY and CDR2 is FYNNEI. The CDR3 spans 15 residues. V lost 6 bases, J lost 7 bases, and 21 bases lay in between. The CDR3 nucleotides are TGTGCCAGCAGGGGGGTTGGCACGGGAGCGGGTGAAGCTTTCTTT. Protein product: CASRGVGTGAGEAFF.

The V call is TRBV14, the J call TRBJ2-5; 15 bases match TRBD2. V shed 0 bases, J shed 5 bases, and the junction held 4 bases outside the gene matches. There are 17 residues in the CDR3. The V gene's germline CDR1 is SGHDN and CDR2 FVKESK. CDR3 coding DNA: TGTGCCAGCAGCCAAGACGGGACTAGCGGGAGGTATGAGACCCAGTACTTC. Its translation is CASSQDGTSGRYETQYF.

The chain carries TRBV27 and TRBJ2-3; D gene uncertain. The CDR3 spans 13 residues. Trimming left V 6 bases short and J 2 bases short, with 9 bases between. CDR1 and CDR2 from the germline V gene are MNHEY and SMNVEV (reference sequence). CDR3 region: CASRRSDTDTQYF. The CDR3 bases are TGTGCCAGCAGACGCTCTGACACAGATACGCAGTATTTT.

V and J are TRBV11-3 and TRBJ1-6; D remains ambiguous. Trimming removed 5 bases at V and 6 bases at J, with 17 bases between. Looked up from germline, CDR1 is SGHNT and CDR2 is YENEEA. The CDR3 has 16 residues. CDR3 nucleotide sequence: TGTGCCAGCAGCGTCCCTGGCCCCACGGCTAATTCACCCCTCCACTTT. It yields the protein CASSVPGPTANSPLHF.

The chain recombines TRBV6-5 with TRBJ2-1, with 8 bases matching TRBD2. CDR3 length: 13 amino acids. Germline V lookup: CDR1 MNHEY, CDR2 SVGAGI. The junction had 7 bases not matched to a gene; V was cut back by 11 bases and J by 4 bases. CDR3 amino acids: CASGGRYYNEQFF. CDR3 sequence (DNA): TGTGCCTCGGGCGGGAGGTATTACAATGAGCAGTTCTTC.

The CDR3 nucleotides are TGTGCCAGCAGCTTACAACAGACGGTCTCCCGAGAGACCCAGTACTTC. Amino acids: CASSLQQTVSRETQYF. The chain employs TRBV7-6 and TRBJ2-5; D remains ambiguous. The germline V gene has CDR1 SGHVS and CDR2 FNYEAQ. V lost 2 bases and J lost 4, with 17 bases in between. This CDR3 comprises 16 residues. Full variable domain (remainder filled in from reference TRBV7-6 and TRBJ2-5): GAGVSQSPRYKVTKRGQDVALRCDPISGHVSLYWYRQALGQGPEFLTYFNYEAQQDKSGLPNDRFSAERPEGSISTLTIQRTEQRDSAMYRCASSLQQTVSRETQYFGPGTRLLVL.